What follows are 19 T cell receptor beta chains derived from one specimen sequenced in a study of post-analysis software for immune sequencing data. The study, taken as a whole, reports: TRBV segments more frequent in patients than in controls numbered roughly five and included TRBV5-6, TRBV5-1 and TRBV20-1.

Antigens for these TCRs are unknown. Each TCR beta cDNA library carried unique molecular identifiers. TCRdb re-derived calls from the PCR reads in MiXCR, one entry per CDR3 protein. The table records about 800,000 distinct CDR3 sequences, 30% of them present only once. The sample consisted of blood. The receptor set was obtained from a girl aged 5 to 17 with multiple sclerosis.

This clonotype was observed a handful of times. This chain connects TRBV11-2 to TRBJ2-4; 8 positions match TRBD1. V shed 3 bases, J shed 8 bases, and the junction held 9 bases outside the gene matches. Germline values: CDR1 SGHAT, CDR2 FQNNGV. There are 15 residues in the CDR3. The DNA of the CDR3 is TGTGCCAGCAGCTTGTCAGGGGGCATGGGTGACATTCAGTACTTC. Protein: CASSLSGGMGDIQYF.

Only a few counts were recorded for this clonotype. The rearrangement joins TRBV4-3 to TRBJ2-3, with D maybe TRBD1 (5 bases). The CDR3 has 14 residues. The V end was cut by 3 bases, the J end by 5 bases, with 12 bases between. Germline-derived CDR1 and CDR2 are LGHNA and YSLEER. Here the CDR3 DNA reads TGCGCCAGCAGCCAGGGGCAGGTCGAAGATACGCAGTATTTT. Translating gives CASSQGQVEDTQYF.

The chain carries TRBV12-5 and TRBJ2-1; unclear D gene. V shed 0 bases and J shed 4 bases, with 13 bases lying between them. The V gene's germline CDR1 is LGHNT and CDR2 FRNRAP. The CDR3 runs to 16 residues. The CDR3 sequence is CASGLVLGGSYNEQFF. CDR3 in DNA: TGTGCTAGTGGTTTGGTACTGGGCGGATCTTACAATGAGCAGTTCTTC.

Comment on this clonotype: Compared with germline, one end of the junction differs, possibly owing to a read error. The chain links TRBV28 to TRBJ2-3; D is perhaps TRBD1 or TRBD2 (5 bases each). From germline, CDR1 is MDHEN and CDR2 SYDVKM. The CDR3 is made up of 14 amino acids. The CDR3, as DNA: TGTGCCAGCAGTTTGCCGGGGCCTTATGATACGCAGTGTTTT. The encoded protein is CASSLPGPYDTQCF. Full variable domain (outside the CDR3, taken from reference TRBV28 and TRBJ2-3): DVKVTQSSRYLVKRTGEKVFLECVQDMDHENMFWYRQDPGLGLRLIYFSYDVKMKEKGDIPEGYSVSREKKERFSLILESASTNQTSMYLCASSLPGPYDTQCFGPGTRLTVL.

The CDR3 sequence: CASSLSSGWYEQYF. CDR3 sequence (DNA): TGTGCCAGCAGTTTATCTTCCGGGTGGTACGAGCAGTACTTC. The chain couples TRBV28 to TRBJ2-7; D is uncertain. The germline CDR1 and CDR2 sequences are MDHEN and SYDVKM. The V and J ends lost 1 base and 4 bases respectively, with 11 bases between them. The CDR3 length is 14 residues.

The chain carries TRBV28 and TRBJ2-5; D possibly uses TRBD1 or TRBD2 (5 bases each). Trimming shortened V by 3 bases and J by 5 bases, and 31 bases separated the two germline ends. This CDR3 region has 20 residues. The germline CDR1 and CDR2 sequences are MDHEN and SYDVKM. The CDR3 nucleotides are TGTGCCAGCAGTTTTGATGCTGAAATTACCCAGGGTTTGGGGGAGGAGACCCAGTACTTC. Its translation: CASSFDAEITQGLGEETQYF.

The chain is built from TRBV27 and TRBJ2-7; possibly TRBD1 for D (6 bases). This CDR3 contains 13 residues. Trimming shortened V by 7 bases and J by 5 bases, and 15 bases separated the two germline ends. Germline CDR1 is MNHEY and CDR2 is SMNVEV (reference sequence). The CDR3 loop is CASISNQGNEQYF. CDR3 bases: TGTGCCAGCATAAGTAACCAGGGGAACGAGCAGTACTTC.

This clonotype was detected a few times. The V gene is TRBV27, the J gene TRBJ2-3; maybe TRBD1 (5 bases). Germline V gives CDR1 MNHEY, CDR2 SMNVEV (reference sequence). V was shortened by 4 bases and J by 6 bases, with 8 bases between the two germline ends. The CDR3 is 12 amino acids. The CDR3 region has the DNA TGTGCCAGCAGTTCGACAGACGATACGCAGTATTTT. It yields the protein CASSSTDDTQYF.

V gene TRBV4-3 combines with J gene TRBJ2-2; TRBD2 might be the D (6 bases). The germline V gene encodes CDR1 LGHNA and CDR2 YSLEER. V shed 0 bases and J shed 4 bases, with 15 bases lying between them. The CDR3 contains 17 residues. DNA for the CDR3: TGCGCCAGCAGCCAAGATGACGGGGGACCGAGCACCGGGGAGCTGTTTTTT. Protein sequence: CASSQDDGGPSTGELFF.

With respect to this clonotype: This may stem from a read error, because a much larger clone lies one nucleotide away. The chain is built from TRBV5-5 and TRBJ2-1; D is unresolved. TRBJ2-7 matches the DNA end more closely, so the J call is doubtful. CDR3 size: 11 residues. Looked up from germline, CDR1 is SGHKS and CDR2 is YYEKEE (reference sequence). This CDR3 is CASTNYNEQYF. The CDR3 DNA follows: TGTGCCAGCACCAACTACAATGAGCAGTACTTC.

The chain has TRBV28 and TRBJ2-3; D is undetermined. There are 13 residues in the CDR3. Trimming removed 6 bases from V and 4 bases from J, with 11 bases in between. Germline CDR1 MDHEN, CDR2 SYDVKM. Here the CDR3 DNA reads TGTGCCAGCAGGTTCGGTTTCGCAGATACGCAGTATTTT. It encodes CASRFGFADTQYF. The full variable domain, its missing parts supplied by reference TRBV28 and TRBJ2-3, is DVKVTQSSRYLVKRTGEKVFLECVQDMDHENMFWYRQDPGLGLRLIYFSYDVKMKEKGDIPEGYSVSREKKERFSLILESASTNQTSMYLCASRFGFADTQYFGPGTRLTVL.

This clonotype was recorded a few times. The V and J genes are TRBV2 and TRBJ1-5, with D possibly TRBD1 on 5 matching bases. The length of the CDR3 is 15 residues. With 6 bases removed from V and 0 bases from J, the gap between germline ends came to 12 bases. Germline V CDR1 and CDR2: SNHLY, FYNNEI. The CDR3 here is CASRSGYYSNQPQHF. The CDR3 coding sequence is TGTGCCAGCAGGTCAGGGTACTATAGCAATCAGCCCCAGCATTTT.

The sample holds many counts of this clonotype. The chain links TRBV5-1 to TRBJ1-2; unclear D gene. V dropped 1 base and J dropped 2 bases, with 6 bases sitting between them. CDR3 length: 13 amino acids. The germline V gene encodes CDR1 SGHRS and CDR2 YFSETQ. The CDR3 loop reads CASSLYGNYGYTF. The CDR3 DNA follows: TGCGCCAGCAGCTTGTATGGAAACTATGGCTACACCTTC.

Written as DNA, the CDR3 is TGTGCCAGCAGTTACTCGACGGGAATGTTGCAGTACTTC. It yields the protein CASSYSTGMLQYF. The chain has TRBV6-5 and TRBJ2-5; maybe TRBD2 (5 bases). The CDR3 contains 13 residues. V shed 0 bases and J shed 11 bases, with 13 bases lying between them. CDR1 is MNHEY and CDR2 is SVGAGI in the germline V gene.

CDR3 bases: TGTGCCAGCAGCCAGACAACGACAACAGGGCACGAGACCCAGTACTTC. Residues: CASSQTTTTGHETQYF. The genes are TRBV3-1 and TRBJ2-5, with D perhaps matching TRBD1 (6 bases). The CDR3 has 16 residues. V shed 3 bases and J shed 5 bases, with 19 bases lying between them. The germline V gene encodes CDR1 LGHDT and CDR2 YNNKEL (reference sequence).

This clonotype showed up many times. This chain joins TRBV28 and TRBJ2-6, with D unclear. The V end was cut by 6 bases, the J end by 1 base, with 7 bases between. Per the germline V gene, CDR1 is MDHEN and CDR2 is SYDVKM. This CDR3 is built from 14 residues. Here the CDR3 reads CASRRVSGANVLTF. CDR3 DNA: TGTGCCAGCAGAAGAGTATCTGGGGCCAACGTCCTGACTTTC.

This clonotype appeared many times. CDR3 nucleotides: TGCAGCGTATCATGGGGAGACGAGCAGTACTTC. This encodes CSVSWGDEQYF. The gene calls are TRBV29-1 and TRBJ2-5; possible D gene TRBD2, 5 bases. The better agreement between TRBJ2-7 and the DNA end casts doubt on the J call. The CDR3 has 11 amino acids. The germline V gene encodes CDR1 SQVTM and CDR2 ANQGSEA.

The chain combines TRBV7-9 with TRBJ2-1; D is possibly TRBD1 (5 bases). Per germline, CDR1 SEHNR and CDR2 FQNEAQ (reference sequence). The V gene lost 3 bases and the J gene lost 7 bases, with 10 bases spanning the gap. This CDR3 has 13 residues. CDR3 DNA: TGTGCCAGCAGCTTCCAGGGTCGAAATGAGCAGTTCTTC. Translating it yields CASSFQGRNEQFF.

The V gene is TRBV28, the J gene TRBJ1-6, with D possibly matching TRBD1 (5 bases). This CDR3 has 15 residues. V was pared by 8 bases and J by 10 bases, with 21 bases between. The germline V gene encodes CDR1 MDHEN and CDR2 SYDVKM. DNA of the CDR3: TGTGCCAGCTCACTAACAGGCGGGGGTGAGTCACCCCTCCACTTT. This sequence encodes CASSLTGGGESPLHF.